The 20 T cell receptor beta chains reported below all come from one sample, sequenced in a study of blood T cell repertoires in COVID-19 (dated by TCRdb to the early 2020s). Receptor libraries were prepared by the immunoSEQ multiplex PCR assay. The immuneACCESS repertoire file appears here via TCRdb, limited to in-frame rearrangements. These files lack a portion of the clones; in checked studies, under half of the deficit traces to unresolved V genes, and the cause of the others is not known. This sample is represented by approximately 260,000 clones; about 80% of them were singletons. 4% to 6% of the sample rests with the top ten. Sequences were obtained from peripheral blood. The receptors stem from a woman aged 80 or over with active or convalescent COVID-19.

The V call is TRBV19, the J call TRBJ2-5; 13 bases match TRBD2. Trimming took 5 bases from V and 5 from J; bases not matched to a gene: 8. Germline V lookup: CDR1 LNHDA, CDR2 SQIVND (reference sequence). The length of the CDR3 is 16 residues. CDR3 DNA: TGTGCCAGTAGTTCATGGACTAGCGGGAGTTTGGAGACCCAGTACTTC. It encodes CASSSWTSGSLETQYF. Full variable domain (missing parts from reference TRBV19 and TRBJ2-5): DGGITQSPKYLFRKEGQNVTLSCEQNLNHDAMYWYRQDPGQGLRLIYYSQIVNDFQKGDIAEGYSVSREKKESFPLTVTSAQKNPTAFYLCASSSWTSGSLETQYFGPGTRLLVL.

This clone was counted between two and nine times. The chain recombines TRBV5-6 with TRBJ1-1; the D is unclear. The CDR3 contains 12 residues. Germline values: CDR1 SGHDT, CDR2 YYEEEE. Trimming shortened V by 5 bases and J by 5 bases, and 10 bases separated the two germline ends. As DNA, the CDR3 is TGTGCCAGCAGGTTTGGGCGTACTGAAGCTTTCTTT. Translating it yields CASRFGRTEAFF.

The rearrangement uses TRBV7-9 and TRBJ2-3, with 9 bases fitting TRBD1. V was pared by 1 base and J by 4 bases, with 9 bases of the junction left unmatched. The germline V gene has CDR1 SEHNR and CDR2 FQNEAQ (reference sequence). The CDR3 extends over 17 amino acids. In nucleotides, the CDR3 is TGTGCCAGCAGCTTAGTCCCGGACAGGGGAGTTCCAGATACGCAGTATTTT. Its translation: CASSLVPDRGVPDTQYF.

In this sample, this clone turned up once. The genes are TRBV5-1 and TRBJ2-3; 8 bases are a match to TRBD2. CDR3 length equals 17 residues. V gave up 4 bases and J gave up 0 bases; unmatched junction bases: 10. The germline gives CDR1 SGHRS, CDR2 YFSETQ. The CDR3 protein is CASSPDGSGDSTDTQYF. CDR3 in DNA: TGCGCCAGCAGCCCAGACGGTAGCGGGGATAGCACAGATACGCAGTATTTT.

V and J are TRBV27 and TRBJ1-1; possible D gene TRBD1, 6 bases. Trimming removed 5 bases from V and 1 base from J, with 14 bases in between. In germline, CDR1 is MNHEY, CDR2 SMNVEV (reference sequence). CDR3 length: 15 amino acids. This chain's CDR3 is CASSPRQVPNTEAFF. CDR3 sequence (DNA): TGTGCCAGCAGTCCCCGACAGGTTCCGAACACTGAAGCTTTCTTT.

This clone appeared a single time. The CDR3 DNA reads as TGTGCCAGCAGCTTGTTTGGAGGGGGCGAGGTTATCGGGGAGCTGTTTTTT. Its translation is CASSLFGGGEVIGELFF. This rearrangement joins TRBV5-6 to TRBJ2-2; TRBD1 might be the D (7 bases). Germline V gives CDR1 SGHDT, CDR2 YYEEEE. The ends were cut back, 1 base at V and 7 bases at J, with 20 bases in the middle. The CDR3 consists of 17 residues.

The genes are TRBV13 and TRBJ1-1; D gene unclear. This CDR3 comprises 12 residues. Germline V lookup: CDR1 PRHDT, CDR2 FYEKMQ (reference sequence). Trimming stripped 3 bases from V and 11 bases from J, with 13 bases between. In DNA form, the CDR3 reads TGTGCCAGCAGCTTTTCGGGAATGCTCGCTTTCTTT. Translated, it gives CASSFSGMLAFF.

The CDR3 spells CASSPVGGSNTGELFF. CDR3 sequence (DNA): TGTGCCAGCAGCCCCGTAGGGGGATCGAACACCGGGGAGCTGTTTTTT. The chain carries TRBV3-1 (or the pseudogene TRBV3-2) and TRBJ2-2; D may be TRBD1 (6 bases). The CDR3 is 16 residues long. Trimming stripped 4 bases from V and 0 bases from J, with 12 bases between. CDR1 is LGHDT, CDR2 YNNKEL, per germline (reference sequence).

The J gene is TRBJ2-3, the V gene TRBV29-1; D unclear. The V end was cut by 6 bases, the J end by 3 bases, with 13 bases between. The CDR3 is 13 residues long. Germline V gene sequence: CDR1 SQVTM, CDR2 ANQGSEA. CDR3 nucleotide sequence: TGCAGCGTCTACCCCCCGAGGACAGATACGCAGTATTTT. It translates to CSVYPPRTDTQYF.

V gene TRBV28 combines with J gene TRBJ1-4; 7 nucleotides match TRBD1. Looked up from germline, CDR1 is MDHEN and CDR2 is SYDVKM. The CDR3 runs to 14 residues. V was clipped by 5 bases and J by 8 bases; unmatched bases: 8. The CDR3 region is CASSQTGVWEKLFF. The CDR3, as DNA: TGTGCCAGCAGTCAAACAGGGGTCTGGGAAAAACTGTTTTTT.

The table lists this clone with a count of one. V and J are TRBV6-1 and TRBJ1-5; unclear D gene. Germline CDR1 is MNHNS and CDR2 is SASEGT. Trimming took 3 bases from V and 4 from J, leaving 10 bases between them. The CDR3 has 14 amino acids. The CDR3 nucleotides read TGTGCCAGCAGTGACGAGGGTAGGAATCAGCCCCAGCATTTT. Translating gives CASSDEGRNQPQHF.

The chain joins TRBV6-6 to TRBJ2-7, with D possibly being TRBD2 (6 bases). Germline V gives CDR1 MNHNY, CDR2 SVGAGI (reference sequence). This CDR3 spans 15 amino acids. With 6 bases removed from V and 7 bases from J, the gap between germline ends came to 22 bases. Here the CDR3 DNA reads TGTGCCAGCAGAAAAGGGGACGTCCAGGGACTGGAGCAGTACTTC. Its protein is CASRKGDVQGLEQYF.

J is TRBJ1-2 and V is TRBV3-1 (or the pseudogene TRBV3-2); D may be TRBD1 (5 bases). Germline CDR1 is LGHDT and CDR2 is YNNKEL (reference sequence). The CDR3 sequence is 17 residues long. V lost 0 bases, J lost 4 bases, and 18 bases lay in between. This CDR3 is CASSQDLIGGGGYGYTF. CDR3 DNA: TGTGCCAGCAGCCAAGATCTCATCGGCGGGGGGGGCTATGGCTACACCTTC.

The V call is TRBV15, the J call TRBJ2-1; 7 bases fit TRBD1. V trimming: 5 bases; J trimming: 3 bases; junction bases outside the gene matches: 13. Germline CDR1 LNHNV, CDR2 YYDKDF (reference sequence). The CDR3 extends over 17 amino acids. This CDR3 reads CATSPRPGGHVYNEQFF. CDR3 bases: TGTGCCACCAGCCCCCGGCCAGGGGGACATGTCTACAATGAGCAGTTCTTC.

The chain carries TRBV19 and TRBJ1-4, with 7 bases matching TRBD1. CDR3 length: 13 amino acids. Germline assignment: CDR1 LNHDA and CDR2 SQIVND (reference sequence). V gave up 9 bases and J gave up 5 bases; unmatched junction bases: 6. CDR3 bases: TGTGCCAGCACTCCAGGGGGAAATGAAAAACTGTTTTTT. The encoded protein is CASTPGGNEKLFF.

In this sample, this clone turned up a few times. The rearrangement joins TRBV18 to TRBJ1-5; 8 bases align to TRBD1. The trim removed 0 bases at V and 7 bases at J, leaving 5 bases unmatched. CDR3 length: 15 residues. The germline V gene has CDR1 KGHSH and CDR2 LQKENI. The chain's CDR3 is CASSPPTGEGQPQHF. The CDR3 region has the DNA TGTGCCAGCTCACCACCGACAGGGGAGGGACAGCCCCAGCATTTT.

In DNA form, the CDR3 reads TGTGCCAGCTCACCTGGGACAGGCTATCAAGAGACCCAGTACTTC. As protein: CASSPGTGYQETQYF. This rearrangement joins TRBV18 to TRBJ2-5, with 8 bases identical to TRBD1. CDR1 KGHSH and CDR2 LQKENI come from the germline V gene. V trimming: 3 bases; J trimming: 2 bases; junction bases outside the gene matches: 5. This CDR3 is built from 15 residues. Using reference TRBV18 and TRBJ2-5 for the parts outside the CDR3, the full variable domain is NAGVMQNPRHLVRRRGQEARLRCSPMKGHSHVYWYRQLPEEGLKFMVYLQKENIIDESGMPKERFSAEFPKEGPSILRIQQVVRGDSAAYFCASSPGTGYQETQYFGPGTRLLVL.

The chain recombines TRBV5-1 with TRBJ2-3; D not resolved. The CDR3 is 15 amino acids. CDR1 is SGHRS and CDR2 is YFSETQ in the germline V gene. Trimming pared 0 bases from V and 4 bases from J, leaving 12 bases between. CDR3: CASSLGNSRSDTQYF. For the CDR3, the DNA is TGCGCCAGCAGCTTGGGTAATTCACGGTCAGATACGCAGTATTTT.

A word on this clone: This CDR3 is also generated by other DNA sequences in the sample. The chain has TRBV28 and TRBJ1-2; D ambiguous. The germline V and J ends were trimmed by 4 bases and 4 bases, with 4 bases remaining between them. In germline, CDR1 is MDHEN, CDR2 SYDVKM. The CDR3 contains 11 residues. The CDR3 spells CASSSLYGYTF. Written as DNA, the CDR3 is TGTGCCAGCAGTTCCCTCTATGGCTACACCTTC.

This rearrangement joins TRBV27 to TRBJ2-7, with 8 bases identical to TRBD1. The CDR3 runs to 15 residues. The junction had 3 bases not matched to a gene; V was cut back by 0 bases and J by 2 bases. Germline-derived CDR1 and CDR2 are MNHEY and SMNVEV (reference sequence). The CDR3 sequence is CASSLSWDRTYEQYF. CDR3 DNA sequence: TGTGCCAGCAGTTTATCTTGGGACAGGACCTACGAGCAGTACTTC.